In this sample, the clone carrying this TCR beta chain turned up many times. TCRdb independently ran MiXCR on the RT-PCR reads; one entry per CDR3 protein. This table has about 680,000 distinct CDR3 sequences, 11% to 15% appearing once. Sample: memory CD4+ T cells from blood. This receptor was obtained from a female donor in good health, serving as a healthy control.

This chain's CDR3 is CASSLAGGGPKREEQFF. The CDR3 DNA sequence: TGTGCCAGCAGCTTGGCCGGTGGTGGCCCGAAGCGGGAAGAGCAGTTCTTC. V is TRBV5-6 and J is TRBJ2-1, with 7 bases lining up with TRBD2. The CDR3 has 17 amino acids. J was trimmed by 10 bases and V by 0 bases; bases with no gene match: 16. Germline V gene sequence: CDR1 SGHDT, CDR2 YYEEEE.